These T cell receptor beta chains were read from a single sample in a study of T-cell reconstitution after alpha-beta-depleted transplantation in children. MiXCR, applied by TCRdb to the PCR reads, yields one record per CDR3 protein. The sample shows around 580,000 distinct CDR3 sequences, roughly 30% of them seen only once. This sample comprised PBMCs, obtained before TCRalphabeta/CD19-depleted stem cell transplant. Receptors were obtained from a boy in the first two years of life with Wiskott-Aldrich syndrome, due to receive a stem cell transplant. Each CDR3 is given with its conserved first and last residue. Each record gives: D gene, J gene, V gene, clone size, CDR3 protein, CDR3 DNA. D genes are given only for firm matches. A row's size may be missing; if present it is once, few, many or a size class.

D: NA
J: TRBJ2-6
V: TRBV5-1
size: NA
CDR3: CASSLQGFPGANVLTF
DNA: TGCGCCAGCAGCTTACAGGGATTTCCTGGGGCCAACGTCCTGACTTTC

D: NA
J: TRBJ2-5
V: TRBV20-1
size: NA
CDR3: CSASGPPSQETQYF
DNA: TGCAGTGCTAGTGGCCCCCCTAGCCAAGAGACCCAGTACTTC

D: NA
J: TRBJ2-1
V: TRBV7-8
size: NA
CDR3: CASSPLVGKAYNEQFF
DNA: TGTGCCAGCAGCCCCCTAGTCGGGAAAGCCTACAATGAGCAGTTCTTC

D: NA
J: TRBJ2-2
V: TRBV6-1
size: NA
CDR3: CASFRQSTGELFF
DNA: TGTGCCAGCTTCAGGCAGTCGACCGGGGAGCTGTTTTTT

D: TRBD1
J: TRBJ2-7
V: TRBV9
size: few
CDR3: CASSDGTGGLEQYF
DNA: TGTGCCAGCAGCGACGGGACAGGGGGTCTCGAGCAGTACTTC

D: NA
J: TRBJ2-3
V: TRBV5-1
size: NA
CDR3: CASSLAFSAEPDTQYF
DNA: TGCGCCAGCAGCTTGGCCTTTTCAGCGGAGCCAGATACGCAGTATTTT

D: TRBD2
J: TRBJ2-3
V: TRBV27
size: NA
CDR3: CASSLGRASGRAPQYF
DNA: TGTGCCAGCAGTTTAGGGAGGGCTAGCGGGAGGGCCCCGCAGTATTTT

D: NA
J: TRBJ2-1
V: TRBV24-1
size: few
CDR3: CATSRGQGSYNEQFF
DNA: TGTGCCACCAGTCGAGGGCAGGGCTCCTACAATGAGCAGTTCTTC

D: NA
J: TRBJ1-2
V: TRBV12-3/TRBV12-4
size: few
CDR3: CASSLLPYGYTF
DNA: TGTGCCAGCAGTCTCCTCCCTTATGGCTACACCTTC

D: NA
J: TRBJ2-2
V: TRBV5-1
size: NA
CDR3: CASSEQGSGELFF
DNA: TGCGCCAGCAGCGAACAGGGTTCGGGGGAGCTGTTTTTT

D: NA
J: TRBJ1-2
V: TRBV9
size: NA
CDR3: CASSVDGHGGYTF
DNA: TGTGCCAGCAGCGTAGATGGGCACGGTGGCTACACCTTC

D: NA
J: TRBJ2-5
V: TRBV4-1
size: NA
CDR3: CASSRGDRLSLGETQYF
DNA: TGCGCCAGCAGCCGAGGCGACAGGCTCTCCCTGGGGGAGACCCAGTACTTC

D: TRBD2
J: TRBJ2-3
V: TRBV5-1
size: NA
CDR3: CASSSLAGGRNTQYF
DNA: TGCGCCAGCAGCTCTCTAGCGGGAGGGAGGAATACGCAGTATTTT

D: NA
J: TRBJ2-2
V: TRBV6-1
size: NA
CDR3: CASGGSVAGELFF
DNA: TGTGCCAGCGGGGGTTCTGTCGCCGGGGAGCTGTTTTTT

D: TRBD1
J: TRBJ2-1
V: TRBV20-1
size: few
CDR3: CCAREGGRGLLLSYNEQFF
DNA: TGCTGTGCTAGAGAGGGAGGCAGGGGGCTTCTCCTCTCCTACAATGAGCAGTTCTTC

D: TRBD2
J: TRBJ2-1
V: TRBV4-1
size: NA
CDR3: CASSQGRLAGWNEQFF
DNA: TGCGCCAGCAGCCAGGGAAGACTAGCGGGTTGGAATGAGCAGTTCTTC

D: NA
J: TRBJ2-4
V: TRBV7-2
size: few
CDR3: CASSSLTLDIQYF
DNA: TGTGCCAGCAGCTCCTTGACTCTAGACATTCAGTACTTC

D: NA
J: TRBJ2-3
V: TRBV5-1
size: many
CDR3: CASSLEDTQYF
DNA: TGCGCCAGCAGCTTGGAAGATACGCAGTATTTT

D: TRBD2
J: TRBJ2-1
V: TRBV29-1
size: NA
CDR3: CSGGLAGGYEQFF
DNA: TGCAGCGGGGGACTAGCGGGTGGGTATGAGCAGTTCTTC

D: NA
J: TRBJ2-1
V: TRBV12-3/TRBV12-4
size: NA
CDR3: CANSPGTSQQFF
DNA: TGTGCCAACAGTCCAGGGACTTCGCAGCAGTTCTTC

D: NA
J: TRBJ1-6
V: TRBV5-5
size: few
CDR3: CASSFFGSSYNSPLHF
DNA: TGTGCCAGCAGCTTCTTCGGGAGCTCCTATAATTCCCCCCTCCACTTT

D: NA
J: TRBJ2-2
V: TRBV4-1
size: NA
CDR3: CASSQDKARANTGELFF
DNA: TGCGCCAGCAGCCAAGATAAGGCCAGGGCGAACACCGGGGAGCTGTTTTTT

D: TRBD2
J: TRBJ2-1
V: TRBV5-1
size: NA
CDR3: CASSGGTSGGTTRGNEQFF
DNA: TGCGCCAGCAGCGGAGGGACTAGCGGAGGAACCACTAGGGGCAATGAGCAGTTCTTC

D: TRBD1
J: TRBJ1-2
V: TRBV5-1
size: NA
CDR3: CASSYAGGSFNGYTF
DNA: TGCGCCAGCAGCTACGCAGGGGGAAGTTTTAATGGCTACACCTTC

D: NA
J: TRBJ2-4
V: TRBV5-1
size: few
CDR3: CAIRGVLKNIQYF
DNA: TGCGCCATCCGAGGGGTCCTCAAAAACATTCAGTACTTC

D: TRBD1
J: TRBJ1-2
V: TRBV20-1
size: few
CDR3: CSALVTGTTGGYTF
DNA: TGCAGTGCCCTTGTGACAGGGACTACTGGTGGCTACACCTTC

D: NA
J: TRBJ2-7
V: TRBV2
size: NA
CDR3: CASSENGSFMYF
DNA: TGTGCCAGCAGTGAAAATGGCAGCTTTATGTACTTC

D: NA
J: TRBJ2-3
V: TRBV5-1
size: NA
CDR3: CASSFGDGGPSTDTQYF
DNA: TGCGCCAGCAGCTTCGGTGATGGGGGACCGAGCACAGATACGCAGTATTTT

D: TRBD1
J: TRBJ2-3
V: TRBV12-3/TRBV12-4
size: NA
CDR3: CASSAQGRDTQYF
DNA: TGTGCCAGCAGTGCACAGGGGCGGGATACGCAGTATTTT

D: TRBD1
J: TRBJ1-2
V: TRBV7-2
size: NA
CDR3: CASSSWTGGYGYTF
DNA: TGTGCCAGCAGCTCCTGGACAGGGGGCTATGGCTACACCTTC

D: TRBD1
J: TRBJ2-7
V: TRBV20-1
size: NA
CDR3: CSASQTGGSEQYF
DNA: TGCAGTGCTAGTCAGACAGGGGGCAGCGAGCAGTACTTC